The clone carrying this TCR beta chain occurred many times. The CDR3 consists of 19 residues. V trimming: 6 bases; J trimming: 0 bases; junction bases outside the gene matches: 13. The germline V gene has CDR1 WSHSY and CDR2 SAAADI. The cDNA was generated by 5'RACE with 10-nucleotide random UMIs. One entry per CDR3 protein, called by TCRdb with MiXCR from the 5' RACE reads. Here the sample spans about 14,000 distinct CDR3 sequences, approximately 7% being singletons. The data were taken from a study of neurological immune-mediated disorders. Source material: CD8+ T cells from blood. This clonotype was sampled from a middle-aged woman in good health. The V and J genes are TRBV10-2 and TRBJ2-1; 11 nucleotides line up with TRBD2. CDR3 residues: CASSPLAGAAYGSYNEQFF. CDR3 DNA: TGCGCCAGCAGCCCACTAGCGGGGGCCGCTTATGGCTCCTACAATGAGCAGTTCTTC.